Presented here are 9 T cell receptor beta chains from one specimen sequenced in a study of cytomegalovirus exposure and HLA in healthy donors. Primers included in the PCR were 60 Vbeta and 13 Jbeta primers. Using immunoSEQ multiplex PCR, the repertoire was profiled, and TCRdb retains in-frame clones only, with some absent. The sample has 100,000 to 150,000 clones, about two thirds seen once; the top ten hold less than 3.5%. Specimen: PBMCs. These receptors were taken from a human donor in good health.

This chain links TRBV7-8 with TRBJ2-1; 8 bases match TRBD2. The V gene end was trimmed by 3 bases and the J gene end by 6 bases; junction bases not matched to a gene: 10. In germline, CDR1 is SGHVS, CDR2 FQNEAQ. The CDR3 runs to 16 residues. The CDR3 nucleotides read TGTGCCAGCAGCTTGTTAGCGGGGCACGGGGGCAATGAGCAGTTCTTC. Protein sequence: CASSLLAGHGGNEQFF.

The CDR3 here is CASSPRTSGRNLETQYF. As DNA, the CDR3 is TGTGCCAGTAGTCCGCGGACTAGCGGGAGGAATTTAGAGACCCAGTACTTC. The V call is TRBV19, the J call TRBJ2-5, with TRBD2 matching over 14 bases. Unmatched junction bases numbered 9, after V lost 5 bases and J lost 4 bases. The CDR3 spans 17 residues. Germline V gene lookup returns CDR1 LNHDA and CDR2 SQIVND (reference sequence).

This clone was observed a single time. The genes are TRBV4-3 and TRBJ2-7; no firm D call. The germline V gene encodes CDR1 LGHNA and CDR2 YSLEER. Between the trimmed V and J ends, which lost 4 bases and 5 bases, there was a span of 18 bases. The CDR3 sequence is 15 residues long. The CDR3 sequence is CASSRTYSVRDEQYF. The CDR3 region has the DNA TGCGCCAGCAGCCGCACTTATTCGGTTCGGGACGAGCAGTACTTC.

The chain carries TRBV19 and TRBJ2-7; tentative D call: TRBD1 (5 bases). Germline assignment: CDR1 LNHDA and CDR2 SQIVND (reference sequence). This CDR3 has 13 amino acids. Trimming took off 7 bases at V and 6 bases at J, with 16 bases between the two ends. CDR3 sequence: CASTGPGRLEQYF. The CDR3 DNA reads TGTGCCAGTACAGGGCCGGGCCGTCTCGAGCAGTACTTC.

The chain recombines TRBV27 with TRBJ1-5; 7 bases are a match to TRBD1. V lost 3 bases and J lost 0; bases outside the gene matches: 5. This CDR3 is built from 16 residues. Germline CDR1 reads MNHEY; CDR2 reads SMNVEV (reference sequence). CDR3 DNA sequence: TGTGCCAGCAGTTTGTTGGGACAGCATAGCAATCAGCCCCAGCATTTT. Translation: CASSLLGQHSNQPQHF.

This clone occurred once. V is TRBV6-5 and J is TRBJ1-2; 9 nucleotides line up with TRBD1. Germline V gene lookup returns CDR1 MNHEY and CDR2 SVGAGI. Germline trimming cut 5 bases from V and 3 bases from J; bases unmatched to any gene: 1. The CDR3 spans 13 residues. The CDR3: CASSTGGDYGYTF. CDR3 coding DNA: TGTGCCAGCAGTACAGGGGGCGACTATGGCTACACCTTC.

The chain couples TRBV4-2 to TRBJ2-5, with TRBD2 identical over 7 bases. Germline V gives CDR1 LGHNA, CDR2 YNFKEQ. The CDR3 is 16 amino acids. V dropped 4 bases and J dropped 1; count of bases not matched to a gene: 9. As DNA, the CDR3 is TGTGCCAGCAGCCCCGGGGGAGCGGGATCCCAAGAGACCCAGTACTTC. Protein: CASSPGGAGSQETQYF.

This clone showed up just once. CDR3 residues: CASRRQGTNEKLFF. As DNA, the CDR3 is TGTGCCAGCCGAAGACAGGGAACTAATGAAAAACTGTTTTTT. The chain carries TRBV7-9 and TRBJ1-4, with TRBD1 matching over 7 bases. J gave up 1 base and V 8 bases, and 4 bases lay outside the gene matches. The CDR3 runs 14 residues. In germline, CDR1 is SEHNR, CDR2 FQNEAQ (reference sequence).

CDR3 sequence (DNA): TGTGCCAGCAGTGACGAGGGACAGGGGGCAGGTTATGGCTACACCTTC. Its protein is CASSDEGQGAGYGYTF. The chain recombines TRBV9 with TRBJ1-2; TRBD1 aligns across 12 bases. CDR1 is SGDLS, CDR2 YYNGEE, per germline. This CDR3 is 16 amino acids long. With V trimmed by 5 bases and J by 5 bases, 10 bases remained unmatched.